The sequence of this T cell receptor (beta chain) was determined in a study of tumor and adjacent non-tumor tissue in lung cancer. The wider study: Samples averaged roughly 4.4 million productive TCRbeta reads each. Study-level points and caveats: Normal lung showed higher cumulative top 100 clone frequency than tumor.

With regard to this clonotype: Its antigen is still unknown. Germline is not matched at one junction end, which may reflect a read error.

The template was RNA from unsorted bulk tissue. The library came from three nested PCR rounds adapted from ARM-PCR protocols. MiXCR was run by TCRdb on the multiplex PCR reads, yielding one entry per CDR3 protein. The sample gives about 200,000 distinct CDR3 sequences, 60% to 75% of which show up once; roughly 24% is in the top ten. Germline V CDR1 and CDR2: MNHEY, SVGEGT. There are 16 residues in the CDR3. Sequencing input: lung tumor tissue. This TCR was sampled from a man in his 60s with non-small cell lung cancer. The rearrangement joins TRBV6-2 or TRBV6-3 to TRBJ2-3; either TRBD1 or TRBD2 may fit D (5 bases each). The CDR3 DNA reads TGTGCCAGCAGTGGCCCGGTGGGCGAGGGCTTGGATACACAGGATTTT. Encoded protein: CASSGPVGEGLDTQDF.